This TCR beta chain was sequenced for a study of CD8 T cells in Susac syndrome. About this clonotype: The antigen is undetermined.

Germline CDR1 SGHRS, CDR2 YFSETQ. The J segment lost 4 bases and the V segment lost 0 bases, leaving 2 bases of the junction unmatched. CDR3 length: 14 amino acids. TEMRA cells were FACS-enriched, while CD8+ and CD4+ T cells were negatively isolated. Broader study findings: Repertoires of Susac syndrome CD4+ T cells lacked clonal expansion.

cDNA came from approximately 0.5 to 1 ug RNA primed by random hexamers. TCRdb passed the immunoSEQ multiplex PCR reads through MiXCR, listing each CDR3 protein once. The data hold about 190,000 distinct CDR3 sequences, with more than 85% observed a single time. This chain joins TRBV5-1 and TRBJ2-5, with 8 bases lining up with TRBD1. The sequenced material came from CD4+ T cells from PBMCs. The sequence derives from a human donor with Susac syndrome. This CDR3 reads CASSLATGGETQYF. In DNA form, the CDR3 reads TGCGCCAGCAGCTTGGCCACAGGGGGAGAGACCCAGTACTTC.